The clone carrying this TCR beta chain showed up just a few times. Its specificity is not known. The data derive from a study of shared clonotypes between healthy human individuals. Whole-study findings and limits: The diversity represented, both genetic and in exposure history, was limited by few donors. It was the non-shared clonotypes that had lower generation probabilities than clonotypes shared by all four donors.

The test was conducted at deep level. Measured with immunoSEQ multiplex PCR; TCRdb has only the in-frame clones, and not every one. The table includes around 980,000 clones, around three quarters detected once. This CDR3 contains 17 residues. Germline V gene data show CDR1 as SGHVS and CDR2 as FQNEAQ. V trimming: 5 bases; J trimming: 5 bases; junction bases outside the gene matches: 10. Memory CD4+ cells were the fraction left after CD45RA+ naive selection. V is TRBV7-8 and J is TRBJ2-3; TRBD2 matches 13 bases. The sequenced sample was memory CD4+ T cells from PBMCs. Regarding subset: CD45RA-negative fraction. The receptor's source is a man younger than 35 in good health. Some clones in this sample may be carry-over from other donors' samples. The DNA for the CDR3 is TGTGCCAGCAGCCGACGGACTAGCGGGGGAGGCCAAGATACGCAGTATTTT. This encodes CASSRRTSGGGQDTQYF.